These 22 T cell receptor beta chains originate from one sample sequenced in a study of T cell repertoires in cytomegalovirus infection. TCRdb independently ran MiXCR on the reads; one entry per CDR3 protein. The data contain about 830,000 distinct CDR3 sequences, approximately 32% of them singletons. The antigens of these receptors remain unknown. Sequencing used cultured CD8+ T cells from PBMCs, obtained from culture after CMV antigen stimulation. The receptor set was obtained from a human donor in good health (CMV status not recorded). Some clones in this sample may be carry-over from other donors' samples.

This clonotype was observed a handful of times. The rearrangement links TRBV24-1 to TRBJ1-6, with 7 positions matching TRBD1. The V gene's germline CDR1 is KGHDR and CDR2 SFDVKD. The V and J ends lost 8 bases and 5 bases, in that order; junction bases with no gene match: 11. The CDR3 has 16 residues. The CDR3 is CATTVPDQGDNSPLHF. The DNA for the CDR3 is TGTGCCACCACAGTTCCGGATCAGGGGGATAATTCACCCCTCCACTTT.

J is TRBJ2-4 and V is TRBV6-5; D not resolved. The CDR3 length is 11 residues. V dropped 7 bases and J dropped 6 bases, with 7 bases sitting between them. Per germline, CDR1 MNHEY and CDR2 SVGAGI. The CDR3 sequence: CASIWGNIQYF. CDR3 bases: TGTGCCAGCATATGGGGAAACATTCAGTACTTC.

This clonotype was picked up many times. J is TRBJ2-7 and V is TRBV6-2 or TRBV6-3; 12 bases align to TRBD2. After removal of 10 bases from V and 3 bases from J, the junction contained 7 bases not matched to a gene. The CDR3 spans 14 residues. The germline gives CDR1 MNHEY, CDR2 SVGEGT. The CDR3 sequence: CATRLAGDFYEQYF. CDR3 in DNA: TGTGCCACCAGACTAGCGGGGGATTTCTACGAGCAGTACTTC.

This clonotype appeared a few times. The J gene is TRBJ2-5, the V gene TRBV6-5; TRBD2 aligns across 9 bases. Germline lookup yields CDR1 MNHEY and CDR2 SVGAGI. With 0 bases clipped from V and 5 bases from J, the junction kept 13 bases outside the gene matches. There are 18 residues in the CDR3. The CDR3 sequence: CASSYSALAGEWRETQYF. CDR3 in DNA: TGTGCCAGCAGTTACTCGGCGTTAGCGGGGGAATGGCGGGAGACCCAGTACTTC.

As concerns this clonotype: A junction boundary mismatches the germline segment, possibly from a read error. The genes are TRBV28 and TRBJ1-5; D gene ambiguous. The germline V gene encodes CDR1 MDHEN and CDR2 SYDVKM. The CDR3 sequence is 14 residues long. In nucleotides, the CDR3 is TGTGCCAGCAGTTTCCTCCTGGGTAATCAGCCCCTGCATTTT. Translating it yields CASSFLLGNQPLHF.

This clonotype was observed at least ten times. The chain couples TRBV27 to TRBJ2-1; 8 bases map to TRBD1. The CDR3 consists of 14 residues. The V segment lost 6 bases and the J segment 2 bases; nucleotides outside the gene matches: 3. Germline V lookup: CDR1 MNHEY, CDR2 SMNVEV (reference sequence). CDR3 sequence reads: CASSLQGAYNEQFF. For the CDR3, the DNA is TGTGCCAGCAGCTTACAGGGGGCCTACAATGAGCAGTTCTTC.

This clonotype was seen more than once but under ten times. The chain links TRBV6-5 to TRBJ2-1, with TRBD1 as a possible D gene (5 bases). The CDR3 is made up of 15 amino acids. CDR1 MNHEY and CDR2 SVGAGI come from the germline V gene. V lost 0 bases, J lost 2 bases, and 8 bases lay in between. The CDR3: CASSYSAGPYNEQFF. The CDR3 coding sequence is TGTGCCAGCAGTTACTCAGCAGGGCCCTACAATGAGCAGTTCTTC.

The chain recombines TRBV7-2 with TRBJ2-7; D ambiguous. Germline values: CDR1 SGHTA, CDR2 FQGNSA. This CDR3 contains 14 residues. Trimming took off 1 base at V and 1 base at J, with 8 bases between the two ends. CDR3 nucleotides: TGTGCCAGCAGCTTAGACGTCCTATCCTACGAGCAGTACGTC. Translating gives CASSLDVLSYEQYV.

The rearrangement joins TRBV15 to TRBJ1-4, with TRBD1 as a possible D gene (5 bases). The germline gives CDR1 LNHNV, CDR2 YYDKDF (reference sequence). The V end lost 5 bases, the J end lost 3 bases, and 16 bases lay between the germline ends. This CDR3 has 16 amino acids. The chain's CDR3 is CATSRGTDEPNEKLFF. The CDR3 DNA reads as TGTGCCACCAGCCGAGGGACCGACGAACCTAATGAAAAACTGTTTTTT.

The genes are TRBV12-3 or TRBV12-4 and TRBJ2-2; no firm D call. The CDR3 covers 15 residues. Trimming removed 0 bases at V and 6 bases at J, with 11 bases between. CDR3: CASSLALPAAGELFF. The DNA for the CDR3 is TGTGCCAGCAGTTTAGCGCTCCCTGCCGCCGGGGAGCTGTTTTTT.

This clonotype was seen repeatedly, ten times or more. The chain carries TRBV7-6 and TRBJ2-2, with a tentative D call TRBD1 (5 bases). The CDR3 contains 17 residues. Trimming cost V 3 bases and J 4 bases, with 18 bases left between them. CDR1 is SGHVS, CDR2 FNYEAQ, per germline. The CDR3 region has the DNA TGTGCCAGCAGCTTTAGGGGCAGACCCCGTCTCACCGGGGAGCTGTTTTTT. Protein sequence: CASSFRGRPRLTGELFF. Supplemented by reference TRBV7-6 and TRBJ2-2, the full variable domain reads GAGVSQSPRYKVTKRGQDVALRCDPISGHVSLYWYRQALGQGPEFLTYFNYEAQQDKSGLPNDRFSAERPEGSISTLTIQRTEQRDSAMYRCASSFRGRPRLTGELFFGEGSRLTVL.

The chain carries TRBV7-2 and TRBJ2-3; D possibly corresponds to TRBD2 (5 bases). Per the germline V gene, CDR1 is SGHTA and CDR2 is FQGNSA. V lost 5 bases to trimming and J lost 2 bases, with 17 bases between them. This CDR3 contains 16 residues. CDR3 residues: CASSPFGEKLTDTQYF. The CDR3 coding sequence is TGTGCCAGCAGCCCCTTCGGGGAAAAACTCACAGATACGCAGTATTTT.

The J gene is TRBJ2-1, the V gene TRBV6-1; TRBD2 matches at 10 bases. The CDR3 covers 14 residues. Germline loops: CDR1 MNHNS, CDR2 SASEGT. Trimming removed 7 bases from V and 6 bases from J; junction bases left unmatched: 6. CDR3 region: CASKPRTSGNEQFF. As DNA, the CDR3 is TGTGCCAGCAAACCTCGGACTAGCGGCAATGAGCAGTTCTTC.

There are many counts of this clonotype. The chain employs TRBV6-1 and TRBJ1-5, with 8 bases aligning to TRBD1. The CDR3 length is 13 residues. The junction had 4 bases not matched to a gene; V was cut back by 6 bases and J by 6 bases. Germline-derived CDR1 and CDR2 are MNHNS and SASEGT. The CDR3 reads CASSDRGLQPQHF. In nucleotides, the CDR3 is TGTGCCAGCAGCGACAGGGGCCTTCAGCCCCAGCATTTT.

The V call is TRBV27, the J call TRBJ2-1, with D unclear. The CDR3 is 17 residues long. V was shortened by 6 bases and J by 3 bases, with 21 bases between the two germline ends. Per the germline V gene, CDR1 is MNHEY and CDR2 is SMNVEV (reference sequence). The CDR3 here is CASRADPLPSYYNEQFF. CDR3 DNA sequence: TGTGCCAGCAGGGCAGACCCCCTCCCATCTTACTACAATGAGCAGTTCTTC.

This chain's CDR3 is CASGRGSYEQYF. The CDR3 DNA sequence: TGTGCCAGCGGACGGGGATCCTACGAGCAGTACTTC. The chain carries TRBV27 and TRBJ2-7; weak D call: TRBD2 (5 bases). Germline V gives CDR1 MNHEY, CDR2 SMNVEV (reference sequence). V dropped 8 bases and J dropped 1 base, with 9 bases sitting between them. CDR3 size: 12 residues.

The chain uses TRBV5-6 and TRBJ1-6; D remains ambiguous. Germline V gives CDR1 SGHDT, CDR2 YYEEEE. CDR3 size: 14 residues. With 1 base removed from V and 10 bases from J, the gap between germline ends came to 12 bases. DNA for the CDR3: TGTGCCAGCAGCTTGTTGTGGGAAGACTCACCCCTCCACTTT. Protein product: CASSLLWEDSPLHF.

In this sample, this clonotype turned up many times. The chain uses TRBV7-6 and TRBJ2-7; the match to TRBD1 covers 7 bases. V lost 5 bases and J lost 2; bases outside the gene matches: 6. Germline CDR1 is SGHVS and CDR2 is FNYEAQ. The CDR3 loop spans 14 amino acids. The CDR3 here is CASSPPGQPYEQYF. CDR3 DNA sequence: TGTGCCAGCAGCCCCCCGGGACAGCCCTACGAGCAGTACTTC.

The J gene is TRBJ2-1, the V gene TRBV3-1; 8 bases map to TRBD2. Germline loops: CDR1 LGHDT, CDR2 YNNKEL (reference sequence). The CDR3 length is 15 residues. The ends lost 1 base at V and 10 bases at J; junction bases unmatched: 9. CDR3 sequence (DNA): TGTGCCAGCAGCCAAGGCGGGGGGCTGGCTCAGGAGCAGTTCTTC. Encoded protein: CASSQGGGLAQEQFF.

This chain uses TRBV6-6 with TRBJ2-3; D may correspond to TRBD1 or TRBD2 (7 bases each). CDR1 and CDR2 (germline): MNHNY, SVGAGI (reference sequence). V was shortened by 0 bases and J by 2 bases, with 24 bases between the two germline ends. This CDR3 contains 20 residues. The CDR3 sequence is CASSYSGTVPPRGDTDTQYF. The CDR3 coding sequence is TGTGCCAGCAGTTACTCGGGGACAGTCCCCCCTCGGGGGGACACAGATACGCAGTATTTT.

In this sample, this clonotype turned up once. The chain uses TRBV28 and TRBJ1-1; 7 bases map to TRBD1. Germline V gives CDR1 MDHEN, CDR2 SYDVKM. The CDR3 totals 13 residues. Germline trimming cut 4 bases from V and 8 bases from J; bases unmatched to any gene: 7. Here the CDR3 DNA reads TGTGCCAGCAGTTCTATAATGGGACAGGAAGCTTTCTTT. This gives the protein CASSSIMGQEAFF.

The rearrangement links TRBV24-1 to TRBJ2-3; D gene uncertain. V lost 5 bases, J lost 6 bases, and 14 bases lay in between. CDR1 and CDR2 from the germline V gene are KGHDR and SFDVKD. The CDR3 is made up of 14 amino acids. The CDR3 DNA is TGTGCCACCAGTGGGGTACGGGCTGGGGATACGCAGTATTTT. Its protein is CATSGVRAGDTQYF.